The 28 T cell receptor beta chains in this list originate from one sample, sequenced in a study of human T cells and chemical hapten exposure (dated by TCRdb to about 2021). In the paper's terms, the time point label means: patch test 3, about 24 weeks after DPC sensitization. Interpreted using the paper, the treatment or condition label stands for: therapeutic diphenylcyclopropenone sensitization with weekly scalp DPC. The protocol used for the library was RACE. Sequencing relied on a NextSeq 500. TCRdb reprocessing: public reads trimmed at Q25 with fastp, clones called with MiXCR, in-frame beta chains kept. For every CDR3 protein sequence, its rows merge into one entry that carries the most common genes and DNA. The sample data list roughly 62,000 distinct CDR3 sequences, and 9.5% to 15% of these were observed just once. About 2.4% of the sample is held by the ten biggest clonotypes. The sample here was whole blood, taken in connection with sensitization to the hapten diphenylcyclopropenone (DPC). These receptors were collected from a man younger than 45 with alopecia areata. Some clones in this sample may be carry-over from other donors' samples.

J is TRBJ2-1 and V is TRBV20-1; D is ambiguous. Germline lookup yields CDR1 DFQATT and CDR2 SNEGSKA (reference sequence). This CDR3 contains 15 residues. V was shortened by 5 bases and J by 5 bases, with 19 bases between the two germline ends. The DNA of the CDR3 is TGCAGTGCTTCCCCCACCCTCCGACGGGACAATGAGCAGTTCTTC. Amino acid sequence: CSASPTLRRDNEQFF.

This clonotype was seen many times. The DNA for the CDR3 is TGTGCCAGCAGCTTGACTGGGGGGTCGCGAGAAAAACTGTTTTTT. This sequence encodes CASSLTGGSREKLFF. This chain connects TRBV7-3 to TRBJ1-4; the D gene is possibly TRBD1 (5 bases). Germline CDR1 reads SGHTA; CDR2 reads FQGTGA. The CDR3 extends over 15 amino acids. The V end was cut by 3 bases, the J end by 8 bases, with 16 bases between. Full variable domain (missing parts from reference TRBV7-3 and TRBJ1-4): GAGVSQTPSNKVTEKGKYVELRCDPISGHTALYWYRQSLGQGPEFLIYFQGTGAADDSGLPNDRFFAVRPEGSVSTLKIQRTERGDSAVYLCASSLTGGSREKLFFGSGTQLSVL.

V and J are TRBV9 and TRBJ1-1; unclear D gene. The germline V gene encodes CDR1 SGDLS and CDR2 YYNGEE. The CDR3 is 14 residues long. Trimming removed 1 base from V and 5 bases from J, with 12 bases in between. CDR3 residues: CASSVIQGETEAFF. CDR3 DNA sequence: TGTGCCAGCAGCGTAATACAAGGCGAGACTGAAGCTTTCTTT.

This clonotype was counted at least ten times. The chain links TRBV7-2 to TRBJ1-2; D uncertain. V lost 1 base to trimming and J lost 7 bases, with 10 bases between them. The CDR3 has 13 residues. The germline V gene encodes CDR1 SGHTA and CDR2 FQGNSA. Written as DNA, the CDR3 is TGTGCCAGCAGCTTAGAGTCAGGTCGTGGCTACACCTTC. The encoded protein is CASSLESGRGYTF.

This clonotype showed up many times. This rearrangement joins TRBV10-3 to TRBJ1-4, with 9 bases fitting TRBD1. Looked up from germline, CDR1 is ENHRY and CDR2 is SYGVKD. J was trimmed by 7 bases and V by 6 bases; bases with no gene match: 6. The CDR3 covers 14 residues. DNA of the CDR3: TGTGCCATCAGACCGGGACAGGGAAGTGAAAAACTGTTTTTT. Translation gives CAIRPGQGSEKLFF.

This clonotype was picked up many times. Germline and junction disagree at one end, which may indicate a read error. This chain uses TRBV20-1 with TRBJ2-7, with TRBD1 identical over 9 bases. The CDR3 contains 12 residues. Germline lookup yields CDR1 DFQATT and CDR2 SNEGSKA (reference sequence). The CDR3: CSARPSGTGSHF. CDR3 in DNA: TGCAGTGCTAGACCCTCCGGGACAGGGTCGCACTTC.

This clonotype was seen a handful of times. The rearrangement joins TRBV7-2 to TRBJ1-1; 7 nucleotides agree with TRBD1. The length of the CDR3 is 13 residues. Germline CDR1 is SGHTA and CDR2 is FQGNSA. Losses at the gene ends were 5 bases for V and 4 bases for J; bases not matched to a gene: 4. In nucleotides, the CDR3 is TGTGCCAGCAGCGTATCAGGGGGCACTGAAGCTTTCTTT. Protein sequence: CASSVSGGTEAFF.

This clonotype has a handful of counts. The chain employs TRBV20-1 and TRBJ2-7, with 9 bases lining up with TRBD2. Germline assignment: CDR1 DFQATT and CDR2 SNEGSKA (reference sequence). The CDR3 is 16 amino acids. With 2 bases clipped from V and 1 base from J, the junction kept 9 bases outside the gene matches. The DNA for the CDR3 is TGCAGTGCTAGATCCATCCGACTAGCGGAGTCCTACGAGCAGTACTTC. It specifies CSARSIRLAESYEQYF.

This clonotype was seen ten or more times. The rearrangement links TRBV7-2 to TRBJ1-2; perhaps TRBD1 as D (6 bases). The CDR3 loop spans 16 amino acids. The V gene lost 1 base and the J gene lost 4 bases, with 16 bases spanning the gap. Germline CDR1 reads SGHTA; CDR2 reads FQGNSA. CDR3 sequence reads: CASSLGFWQGTYGYTF. CDR3 sequence (DNA): TGTGCCAGCAGCTTAGGATTCTGGCAGGGGACCTATGGCTACACCTTC.

This clonotype was seen only a few times. This chain connects TRBV5-4 to TRBJ1-1; D is uncertain. V was shortened by 0 bases and J by 1 base, with 4 bases between the two germline ends. This CDR3 region has 13 residues. Germline V gene data show CDR1 as SGHNT and CDR2 as YYREEE (reference sequence). CDR3 in amino acids: CASSLGSNTEAFF. Here the CDR3 DNA reads TGTGCCAGCAGCTTGGGATCGAACACTGAAGCTTTCTTT.

This clonotype appeared many times. The chain recombines TRBV9 with TRBJ2-3, with D tentatively TRBD1 or TRBD2 (6 bases each). CDR3 length: 16 amino acids. Germline V gene lookup returns CDR1 SGDLS and CDR2 YYNGEE. The V gene lost 4 bases and the J gene lost 0 bases, with 15 bases spanning the gap. CDR3: CASSQTGASSTDTQYF. The CDR3 coding sequence is TGTGCCAGCAGCCAAACGGGGGCCTCTAGCACAGATACGCAGTATTTT.

The chain couples TRBV9 to TRBJ2-3; TRBD2 matches 10 bases. With V trimmed by 3 bases and J by 4 bases, 8 bases remained unmatched. Germline CDR1 is SGDLS and CDR2 is YYNGEE. There are 16 residues in the CDR3. This CDR3 reads CASSAGGTSVPDTQYF. CDR3 nucleotides: TGTGCCAGCAGCGCCGGAGGGACTAGCGTACCAGATACGCAGTATTTT.

In its sample, this clonotype was seen a few times. Germline is not matched at one junction end, which may reflect a read error. This chain uses TRBV7-7 with TRBJ2-1; 7 nucleotides align to TRBD1. This CDR3 has 14 amino acids. CDR1 and CDR2 from the germline V gene are SSHAT and FNYEAQ (reference sequence). The CDR3 spells CASSLSGQRNEQFF. CDR3 sequence (DNA): TGTGCTAGCAGCTTATCGGGACAGCGCAATGAGCAGTTCTTC.

This clonotype was observed a handful of times. This sequence joins TRBV25-1 and TRBJ1-2, with TRBD1 matching 7 bases. This CDR3 has 12 residues. Trimming took 8 bases from V and 8 from J; bases not matched to a gene: 8. Germline values: CDR1 MGHDK, CDR2 SYGVNS. CDR3 amino acids: CASHRTGSGYTF. CDR3 sequence (DNA): TGTGCCAGCCATAGGACAGGATCGGGCTACACCTTC.

V and J are TRBV29-1 and TRBJ2-1, with D perhaps TRBD1 or TRBD2 (5 bases each). This CDR3 has 14 amino acids. Germline-derived CDR1 and CDR2 are SQVTM and ANQGSEA. The germline V and J ends were trimmed by 3 bases and 8 bases, with 17 bases remaining between them. CDR3 region: CSVDRESGFHEQFF. The CDR3 nucleotides are TGCAGCGTTGATAGGGAGTCAGGGTTCCATGAGCAGTTCTTC.

This chain connects TRBV2 to TRBJ1-1, with unresolved D. The CDR3 extends over 11 amino acids. V shed 11 bases and J shed 0 bases, with 7 bases lying between them. Germline V gene lookup returns CDR1 SNHLY and CDR2 FYNNEI. CDR3 coding DNA: TGTGCCCTTGGCCTGAACACTGAAGCTTTCTTT. Its translation is CALGLNTEAFF.

This clonotype was observed a handful of times. The rearrangement links TRBV3-1 to TRBJ2-2; 8 positions agree with TRBD1. CDR3 length: 19 amino acids. With V trimmed by 0 bases and J by 0 bases, 9 bases remained unmatched. The germline gives CDR1 LGHDT, CDR2 YNNKEL (reference sequence). For the CDR3, the DNA is TGTGCCAGCAGCCAAGAGATCGCGGGACAGGATTCGAACACCGGGGAGCTGTTTTTT. Protein: CASSQEIAGQDSNTGELFF.

This clonotype came up a few times. This sequence joins TRBV5-4 and TRBJ2-3; D possibly uses TRBD1 or TRBD2 (5 bases each). Trimming took 1 base from V and 7 from J, leaving 10 bases between them. Germline V gives CDR1 SGHNT, CDR2 YYREEE (reference sequence). This CDR3 contains 13 residues. The chain's CDR3 is CASSLMGVNTQYF. The CDR3 region has the DNA TGTGCCAGCAGCTTGATGGGGGTTAATACGCAGTATTTT.

This CDR3 reads CATSEKLFF. In nucleotides, the CDR3 is TGTGCCACCAGTGAAAAACTGTTTTTT. The gene calls are TRBV24-1 and TRBJ1-4; unclear D gene. This CDR3 has 9 residues. Germline CDR1 reads KGHDR; CDR2 reads SFDVKD. V lost 4 bases and J lost 10, with 0 bases in between.

This clonotype was detected ten times or more. The V call is TRBV27, the J call TRBJ2-3; tentatively, D is TRBD1 (6 bases). From germline, CDR1 is MNHEY and CDR2 SMNVEV (reference sequence). The CDR3 contains 12 residues. Deletions cut 6 bases from V and 4 bases from J, with 8 bases between. The CDR3 is CASSRGPDTQYF. In nucleotides, the CDR3 is TGTGCCAGCAGCAGGGGCCCAGATACGCAGTATTTT.

The chain links TRBV2 to TRBJ2-5, with a possible D match to TRBD2 (6 bases). The CDR3 has 18 amino acids. In germline, CDR1 is SNHLY, CDR2 FYNNEI. Deletions cut 6 bases from V and 2 bases from J, with 25 bases between. This chain's CDR3 is CASSGVPGLSSGQETQYF. CDR3 bases: TGTGCCAGCAGCGGTGTCCCGGGACTTTCATCGGGGCAAGAGACCCAGTACTTC.

This clonotype has ten or more counts. V and J are TRBV29-1 and TRBJ2-5, with D uncertain. Per the germline V gene, CDR1 is SQVTM and CDR2 is ANQGSEA. This CDR3 is 13 amino acids long. With 6 bases removed from V and 0 bases from J, the gap between germline ends came to 11 bases. Here the CDR3 DNA reads TGCAGCGTGAGACCTCTCTACCAAGAGACCCAGTACTTC. It translates to CSVRPLYQETQYF.

This clonotype was found a few times. The J gene is TRBJ2-2, the V gene TRBV19; 9 nucleotides match TRBD1. The V segment lost 6 bases and the J segment 7 bases; nucleotides outside the gene matches: 6. CDR1 and CDR2 (germline): LNHDA, SQIVND (reference sequence). This CDR3 has 14 residues. CDR3 sequence (DNA): TGTGCCAGTAGCTGGACAGGGGCCAACGGGGAGCTGTTTTTT. The encoded protein is CASSWTGANGELFF. The variable domain in full, with the rest retrieved from reference TRBV19 and TRBJ2-2, is DGGITQSPKYLFRKEGQNVTLSCEQNLNHDAMYWYRQDPGQGLRLIYYSQIVNDFQKGDIAEGYSVSREKKESFPLTVTSAQKNPTAFYLCASSWTGANGELFFGEGSRLTVL.

The chain couples TRBV18 to TRBJ1-1; D not certain. Trimming shortened V by 1 base and J by 8 bases, and 17 bases separated the two germline ends. Germline-derived CDR1 and CDR2 are KGHSH and LQKENI. The CDR3 runs to 15 residues. For the CDR3, the DNA is TGTGCCAGCTCACCACAGAACATGGGGTCTTCAGAAGCTTTCTTT. As protein: CASSPQNMGSSEAFF.

The CDR3 DNA reads as TGTGCCAGCAGCTTGCGGTCGGACCCGGGGTCCTATAATTCACCCCTCCACTTT. Amino acids: CASSLRSDPGSYNSPLHF. The gene calls are TRBV5-5 and TRBJ1-6; D not resolved. Trimming took off 1 base at V and 1 base at J, with 15 bases between the two ends. The germline V gene has CDR1 SGHKS and CDR2 YYEKEE (reference sequence). The CDR3 is made up of 18 amino acids.

This clonotype occurred a few times. This CDR3 reads CASKTGAGGADTQYF. CDR3 bases: TGTGCCAGCAAGACAGGGGCAGGTGGTGCAGATACGCAGTATTTT. This rearrangement joins TRBV6-2 or TRBV6-3 to TRBJ2-3, with 8 bases lining up with TRBD1. J lost 4 bases, V lost 7 bases, and 10 bases had no gene match. The CDR3 is made up of 15 amino acids. CDR1 and CDR2 from the germline V gene are MNHEY and SVGEGT.

In regard to this clonotype: A single base separates this from a much larger clone, so it may be a read error. This chain uses TRBV28 with TRBJ2-5, with D uncertain. CDR1 is MDHEN and CDR2 is SYDVKM in the germline V gene. The CDR3 covers 9 residues. Here the CDR3 reads CVDQETQYF. The CDR3 nucleotides are TGTGTCGACCAAGAGACCCAGTACTTC.

The chain joins TRBV28 to TRBJ2-3; 8 bases align to TRBD1. The ends lost 6 bases at V and 5 bases at J; junction bases unmatched: 7. Germline CDR1 is MDHEN and CDR2 is SYDVKM. The CDR3 totals 14 residues. CDR3 loop: CASRKPDRGDTQYF. CDR3 in DNA: TGTGCCAGCAGGAAACCTGACAGGGGAGATACGCAGTATTTT.